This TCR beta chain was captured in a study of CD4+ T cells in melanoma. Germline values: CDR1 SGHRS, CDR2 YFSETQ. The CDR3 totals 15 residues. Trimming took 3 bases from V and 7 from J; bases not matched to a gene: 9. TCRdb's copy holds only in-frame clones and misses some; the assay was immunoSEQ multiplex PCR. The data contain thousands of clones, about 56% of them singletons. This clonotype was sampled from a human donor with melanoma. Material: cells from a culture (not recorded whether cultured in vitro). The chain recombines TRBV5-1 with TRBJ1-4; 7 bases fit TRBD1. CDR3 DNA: TGCGCCAGCAGCTCGATGACAGGGCAGAGTGAAAAACTGTTTTTT. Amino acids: CASSSMTGQSEKLFF.